The T cell receptor beta chain under discussion was sequenced for a study of cytomegalovirus exposure and HLA in healthy donors. Study-wide points: Among the sequence variants, a highly shared cluster was likely an artifact of sequencing. Associated with HLA alleles at 0.05 false discovery rate in a later analysis were 16,951 TCR beta sequences. 87-base-pair reads could not separate some V segments, including TRBV6-2 and TRBV6-3. A later analysis reported that several of the most significant clusters appeared to be linked to common viral pathogens, among them Epstein-Barr virus.

13 Jbeta primers and 60 Vbeta primers were used for the PCR. Sequencing was performed with immunoSEQ multiplex PCR; in TCRdb, only in-frame clones are kept and a portion is missing. The sample shows about 150,000 clones, 8.5% to 10% of them seen only once. This clone turned up a few times. Its antigen is as yet unknown. V dropped 0 bases and J dropped 1 base, with 12 bases sitting between them. Germline values: CDR1 MRHNA, CDR2 SNTAGT. The CDR3 loop spans 16 amino acids. This sequence was found in a man over 45 in good health and CMV-seronegative. The sample consisted of PBMCs. J is TRBJ2-5 and V is TRBV6-4, with a possible D match to TRBD2 (5 bases). The chain's CDR3 is CASSDSKSGLQETQYF. The CDR3 region has the DNA TGTGCCAGCAGTGACTCGAAGAGCGGCCTCCAAGAGACCCAGTACTTC.